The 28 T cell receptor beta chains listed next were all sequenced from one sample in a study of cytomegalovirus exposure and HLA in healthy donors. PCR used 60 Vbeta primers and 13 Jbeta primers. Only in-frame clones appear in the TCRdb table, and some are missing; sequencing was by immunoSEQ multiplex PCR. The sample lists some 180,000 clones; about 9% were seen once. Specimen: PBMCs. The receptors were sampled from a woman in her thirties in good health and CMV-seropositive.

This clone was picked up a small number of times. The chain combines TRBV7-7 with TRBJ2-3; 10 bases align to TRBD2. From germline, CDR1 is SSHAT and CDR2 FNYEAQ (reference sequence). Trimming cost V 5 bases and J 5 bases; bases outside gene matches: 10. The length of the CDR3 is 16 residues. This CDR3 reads CASSPLPSGSLDTQYF. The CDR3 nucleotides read TGTGCCAGCAGCCCTCTTCCTAGCGGGAGTCTAGATACGCAGTATTTT.

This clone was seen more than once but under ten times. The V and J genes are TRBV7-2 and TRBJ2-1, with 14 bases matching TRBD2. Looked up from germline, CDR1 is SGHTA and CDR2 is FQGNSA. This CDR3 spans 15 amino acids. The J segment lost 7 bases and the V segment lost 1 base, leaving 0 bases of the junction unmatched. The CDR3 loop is CASSLGTSGRNEQFF. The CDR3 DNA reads TGTGCCAGCAGCTTAGGGACTAGCGGGAGGAATGAGCAGTTCTTC.

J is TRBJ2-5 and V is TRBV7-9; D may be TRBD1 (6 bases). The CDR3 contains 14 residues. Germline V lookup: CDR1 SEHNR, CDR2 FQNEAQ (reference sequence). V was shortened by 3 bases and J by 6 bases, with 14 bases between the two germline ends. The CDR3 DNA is TGTGCCAGCAGCTTGAGGGGGTTCAACAAGACCCAGTACTTC. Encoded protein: CASSLRGFNKTQYF.

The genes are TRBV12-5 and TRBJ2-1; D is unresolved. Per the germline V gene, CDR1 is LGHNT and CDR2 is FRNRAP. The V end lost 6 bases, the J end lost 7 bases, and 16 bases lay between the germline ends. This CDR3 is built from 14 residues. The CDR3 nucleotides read TGTGCTAGTGGCTATAGTCCCAATTCAAATGAGCAGTTCTTC. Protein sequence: CASGYSPNSNEQFF.

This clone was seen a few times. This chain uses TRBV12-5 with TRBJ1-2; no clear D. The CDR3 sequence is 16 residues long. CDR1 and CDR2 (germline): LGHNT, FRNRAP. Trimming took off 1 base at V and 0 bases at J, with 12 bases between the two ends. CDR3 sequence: CASGLGSRSANYGYTF. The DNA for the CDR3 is TGTGCTAGTGGTTTGGGGTCGAGGAGCGCTAACTATGGCTACACCTTC.

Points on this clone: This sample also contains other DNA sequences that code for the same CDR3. CDR3 in amino acids: CSARVPNSDEQFF. The CDR3 coding sequence is TGCAGCGCTAGAGTCCCCAATAGTGATGAGCAGTTCTTC. The chain has TRBV29-1 and TRBJ2-1; D not resolved. This CDR3 has 13 residues. Trimming stripped 7 bases from V and 8 bases from J, with 18 bases between. Germline CDR1 SQVTM, CDR2 ANQGSEA.

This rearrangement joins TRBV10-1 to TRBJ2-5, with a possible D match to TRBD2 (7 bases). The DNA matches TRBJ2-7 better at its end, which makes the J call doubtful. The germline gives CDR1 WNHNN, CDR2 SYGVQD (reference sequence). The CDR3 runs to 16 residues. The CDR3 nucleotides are TGCGCCAGCAGTGAGCTGGGGGGGCGAAGCTCCTACGAGCAGTACTTC. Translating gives CASSELGGRSSYEQYF.

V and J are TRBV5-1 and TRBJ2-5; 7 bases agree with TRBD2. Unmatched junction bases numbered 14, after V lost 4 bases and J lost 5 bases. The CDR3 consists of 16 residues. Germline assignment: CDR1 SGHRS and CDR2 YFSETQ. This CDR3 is CASSRSMAGAGETQYF. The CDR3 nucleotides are TGCGCCAGCAGCAGGTCAATGGCGGGAGCCGGGGAGACCCAGTACTTC.

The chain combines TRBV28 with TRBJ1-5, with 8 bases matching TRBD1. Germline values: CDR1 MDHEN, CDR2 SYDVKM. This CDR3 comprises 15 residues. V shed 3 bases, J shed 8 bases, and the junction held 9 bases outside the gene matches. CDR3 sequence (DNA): TGTGCCAGCAGTTTCCTGGCCAGGGGGCTAGAGCCCCAGCATTTT. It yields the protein CASSFLARGLEPQHF.

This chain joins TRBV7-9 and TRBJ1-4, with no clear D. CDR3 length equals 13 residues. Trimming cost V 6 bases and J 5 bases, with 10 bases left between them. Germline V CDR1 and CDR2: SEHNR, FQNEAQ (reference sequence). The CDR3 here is CASRVQTNEKLFF. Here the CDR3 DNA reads TGTGCCAGCAGGGTCCAAACAAATGAAAAACTGTTTTTT.

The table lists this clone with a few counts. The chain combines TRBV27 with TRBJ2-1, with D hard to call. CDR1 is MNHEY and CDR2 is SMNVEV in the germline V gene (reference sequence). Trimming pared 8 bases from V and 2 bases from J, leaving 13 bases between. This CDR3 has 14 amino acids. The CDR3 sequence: CASSRGLAYNEQFF. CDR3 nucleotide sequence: TGTGCCAGCTCTAGAGGATTGGCCTACAATGAGCAGTTCTTC.

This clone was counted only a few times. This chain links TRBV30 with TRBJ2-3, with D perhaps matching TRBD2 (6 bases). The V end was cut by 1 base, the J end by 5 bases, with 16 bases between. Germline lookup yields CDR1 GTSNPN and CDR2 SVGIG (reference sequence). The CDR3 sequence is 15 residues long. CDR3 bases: TGTGCCTGGAGTGGCCCTGGGGGAGCGGGAGATACGCAGTATTTT. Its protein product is CAWSGPGGAGDTQYF.

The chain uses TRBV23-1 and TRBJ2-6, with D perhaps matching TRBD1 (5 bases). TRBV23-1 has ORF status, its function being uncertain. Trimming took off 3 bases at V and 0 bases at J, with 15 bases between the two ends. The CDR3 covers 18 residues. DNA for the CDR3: TGCGCCAGCAGTCAGGGTAGGCAGGGAAGCTCTGGGGCCAACGTCCTGACTTTC. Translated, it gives CASSQGRQGSSGANVLTF.

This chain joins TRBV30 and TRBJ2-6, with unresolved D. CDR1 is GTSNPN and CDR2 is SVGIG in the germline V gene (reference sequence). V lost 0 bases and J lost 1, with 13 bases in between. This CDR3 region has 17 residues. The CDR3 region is CAWSVYLPSSGANVLTF. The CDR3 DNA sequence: TGTGCCTGGAGTGTATATCTCCCCTCTTCTGGGGCCAACGTCCTGACTTTC.

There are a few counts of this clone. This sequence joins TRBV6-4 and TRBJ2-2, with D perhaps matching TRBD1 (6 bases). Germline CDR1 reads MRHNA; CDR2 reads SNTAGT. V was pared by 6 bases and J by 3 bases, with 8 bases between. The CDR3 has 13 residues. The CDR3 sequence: CASRRTDTGELFF. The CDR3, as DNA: TGTGCCAGCAGAAGGACAGACACCGGGGAGCTGTTTTTT.

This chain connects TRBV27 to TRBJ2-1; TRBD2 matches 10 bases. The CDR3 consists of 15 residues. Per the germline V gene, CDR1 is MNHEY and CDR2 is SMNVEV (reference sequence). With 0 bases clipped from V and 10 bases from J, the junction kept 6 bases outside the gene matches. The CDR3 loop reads CASSLSTSGLIEQFF. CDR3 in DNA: TGTGCCAGCAGTTTATCGACTAGCGGGCTCATAGAGCAGTTCTTC.

The CDR3 region has the DNA TGTGCCAGCTCACCGACAGGGCGTACTGAAGCTTTCTTT. Translation: CASSPTGRTEAFF. J is TRBJ1-1 and V is TRBV18; 7 bases agree with TRBD1. V lost 3 bases and J lost 5; bases outside the gene matches: 3. Germline CDR1 is KGHSH and CDR2 is LQKENI. The CDR3 runs 13 residues.

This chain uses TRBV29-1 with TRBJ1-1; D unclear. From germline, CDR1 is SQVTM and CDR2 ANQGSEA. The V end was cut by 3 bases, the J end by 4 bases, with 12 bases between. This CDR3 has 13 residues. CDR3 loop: CSVDRGIGTEAFF. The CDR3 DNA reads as TGCAGCGTTGATCGAGGGATTGGCACTGAAGCTTTCTTT. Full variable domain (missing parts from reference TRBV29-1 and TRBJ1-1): SAVISQKPSRDICQRGTSLTIQCQVDSQVTMMFWYRQQPGQSLTLIATANQGSEATYESGFVIDKFPISRPNLTFSTLTVSNMSPEDSSIYLCSVDRGIGTEAFFGQGTRLTVV.

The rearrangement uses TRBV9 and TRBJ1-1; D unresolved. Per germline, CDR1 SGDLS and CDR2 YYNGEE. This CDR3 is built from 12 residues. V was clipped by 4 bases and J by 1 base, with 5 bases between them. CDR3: CASSPWNTEAFF. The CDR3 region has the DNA TGTGCCAGCAGCCCGTGGAACACTGAAGCTTTCTTT.

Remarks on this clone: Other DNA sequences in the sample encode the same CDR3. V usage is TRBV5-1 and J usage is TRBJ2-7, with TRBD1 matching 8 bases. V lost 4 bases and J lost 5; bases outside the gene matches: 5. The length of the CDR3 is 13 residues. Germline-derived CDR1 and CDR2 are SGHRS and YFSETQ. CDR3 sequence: CASSLQGADEQYF. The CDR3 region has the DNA TGCGCCAGCAGCCTTCAGGGGGCTGACGAGCAGTACTTC.

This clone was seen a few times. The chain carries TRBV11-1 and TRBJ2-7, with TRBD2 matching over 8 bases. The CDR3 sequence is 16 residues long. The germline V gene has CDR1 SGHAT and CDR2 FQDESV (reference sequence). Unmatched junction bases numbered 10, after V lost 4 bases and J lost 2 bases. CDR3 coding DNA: TGTGCCAGCAGCTCCGTGGGACTAGACAGCACCTACGAGCAGTACTTC. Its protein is CASSSVGLDSTYEQYF.

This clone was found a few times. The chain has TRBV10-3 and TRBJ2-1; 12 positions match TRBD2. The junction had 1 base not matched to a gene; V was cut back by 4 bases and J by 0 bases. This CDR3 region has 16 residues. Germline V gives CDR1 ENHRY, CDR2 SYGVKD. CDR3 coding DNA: TGTGCCATCAGTGCGACTAGCGGGAGCTCCTACAATGAGCAGTTCTTC. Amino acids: CAISATSGSSYNEQFF.

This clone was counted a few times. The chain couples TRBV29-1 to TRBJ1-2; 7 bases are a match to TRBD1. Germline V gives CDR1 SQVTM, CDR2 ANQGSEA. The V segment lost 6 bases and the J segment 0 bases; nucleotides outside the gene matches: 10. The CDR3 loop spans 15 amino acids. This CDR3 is CSVTGGDRANYGYTF. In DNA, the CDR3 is TGCAGCGTAACAGGAGGGGACAGAGCTAACTATGGCTACACCTTC.

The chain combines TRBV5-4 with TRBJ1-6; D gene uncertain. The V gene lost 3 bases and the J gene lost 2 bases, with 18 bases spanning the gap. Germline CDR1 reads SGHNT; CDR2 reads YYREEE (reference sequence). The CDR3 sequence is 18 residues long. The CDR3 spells CASSSAGAGGPYNSPLHF. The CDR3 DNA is TGTGCCAGCAGCTCGGCGGGCGCAGGTGGCCCCTATAATTCACCCCTCCACTTT.

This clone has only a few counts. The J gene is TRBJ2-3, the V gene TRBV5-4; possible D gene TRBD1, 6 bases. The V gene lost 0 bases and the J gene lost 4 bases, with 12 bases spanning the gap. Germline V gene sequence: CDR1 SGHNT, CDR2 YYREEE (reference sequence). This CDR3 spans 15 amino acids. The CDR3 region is CASSLEGGRADTQYF. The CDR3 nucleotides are TGTGCCAGCAGCTTGGAAGGGGGTAGGGCAGATACGCAGTATTTT.

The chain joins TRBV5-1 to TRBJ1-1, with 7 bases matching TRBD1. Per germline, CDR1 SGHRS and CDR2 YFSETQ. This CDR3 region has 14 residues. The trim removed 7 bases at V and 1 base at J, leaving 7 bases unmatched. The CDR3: CASWRGGKNTEAFF. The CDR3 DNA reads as TGCGCCAGCTGGAGAGGGGGCAAGAACACTGAAGCTTTCTTT.

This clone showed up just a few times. The CDR3 sequence: CASSVQGRSEEKLFF. In DNA, the CDR3 is TGCGCCAGCAGCGTACAGGGTAGGAGTGAAGAAAAACTGTTTTTT. The V gene is TRBV5-1, the J gene TRBJ1-4, with a tentative D call TRBD1 (6 bases). Germline CDR1 SGHRS, CDR2 YFSETQ. This CDR3 is built from 15 residues. The V gene lost 4 bases and the J gene lost 8 bases, with 18 bases spanning the gap. Full variable domain (rest looked up from reference TRBV5-1 and TRBJ1-4): KAGVTQTPRYLIKTRGQQVTLSCSPISGHRSVSWYQQTPGQGLQFLFEYFSETQRNKGNFPGRFSGRQFSNSRSEMNVSTLELGDSALYLCASSVQGRSEEKLFFGSGTQLSVL.

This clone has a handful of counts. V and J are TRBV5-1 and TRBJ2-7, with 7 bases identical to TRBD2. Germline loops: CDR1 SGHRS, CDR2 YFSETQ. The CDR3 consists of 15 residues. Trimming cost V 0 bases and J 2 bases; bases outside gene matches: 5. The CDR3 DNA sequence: TGCGCCAGCAGCTTGGGAGGGAGGGGAACCTACGAGCAGTACTTC. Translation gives CASSLGGRGTYEQYF.